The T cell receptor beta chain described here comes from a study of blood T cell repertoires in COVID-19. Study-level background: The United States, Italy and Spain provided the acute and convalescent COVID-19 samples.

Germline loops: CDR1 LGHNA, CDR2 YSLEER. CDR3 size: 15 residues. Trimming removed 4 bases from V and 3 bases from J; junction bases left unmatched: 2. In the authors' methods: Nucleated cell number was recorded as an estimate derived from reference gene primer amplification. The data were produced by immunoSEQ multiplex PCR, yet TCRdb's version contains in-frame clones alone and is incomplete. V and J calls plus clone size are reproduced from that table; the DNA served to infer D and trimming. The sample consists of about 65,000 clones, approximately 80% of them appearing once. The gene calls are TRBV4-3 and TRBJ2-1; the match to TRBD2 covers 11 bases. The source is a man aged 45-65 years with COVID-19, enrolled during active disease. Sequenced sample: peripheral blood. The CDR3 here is CASSLTSGSYNEQFF. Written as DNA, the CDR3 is TGCGCCAGCAGCCTAACTAGCGGGAGCTACAATGAGCAGTTCTTC.